The 20 T cell receptor beta chains presented below share a single source sample, sequenced in a study of cytomegalovirus exposure and HLA in healthy donors. Primers included in the PCR were 60 Vbeta and 13 Jbeta primers. Only in-frame clones appear in the TCRdb table, and some are missing; sequencing was by immunoSEQ multiplex PCR. The sample gives some 150,000 clones, less than 80% of which show up once; 2.1% is in the top ten. The sequenced sample was PBMCs. The receptors come from a man aged 25 to 40 in good health and CMV-seronegative.

The V call is TRBV6-1, the J call TRBJ2-7, with a possible D match to TRBD1 (6 bases). Between the trimmed V and J ends, which lost 6 bases and 7 bases, there was a span of 19 bases. CDR1 is MNHNS and CDR2 is SASEGT in the germline V gene. The CDR3 sequence is 14 residues long. Written as DNA, the CDR3 is TGTGCCAGCAGGGATGAGGACAGATTATATGAGCAGTACTTC. The encoded protein is CASRDEDRLYEQYF.

V usage is TRBV25-1 and J usage is TRBJ1-2; D is perhaps TRBD1 (5 bases). Germline V gives CDR1 MGHDK, CDR2 SYGVNS. The CDR3 is 15 amino acids. Deletions cut 2 bases from V and 0 bases from J, with 10 bases between. As DNA, the CDR3 is TGTGCCAGCAGTGAAAGGGGCACCGCTAACTATGGCTACACCTTC. Translation gives CASSERGTANYGYTF.

V usage is TRBV28 and J usage is TRBJ1-2, with 7 bases lining up with TRBD1. The CDR3 extends over 12 amino acids. The ends lost 7 bases at V and 6 bases at J; junction bases unmatched: 5. Germline CDR1 is MDHEN and CDR2 is SYDVKM. The DNA of the CDR3 is TGTGCCAGCAACGGAGGGGGCGATGGCTACACCTTC. Its translation: CASNGGGDGYTF.

This chain connects TRBV7-8 to TRBJ1-3; the D gene is possibly TRBD1 (6 bases). Germline loops: CDR1 SGHVS, CDR2 FQNEAQ. Trimming took 0 bases from V and 2 from J, leaving 8 bases between them. The CDR3 extends over 15 amino acids. CDR3 DNA sequence: TGTGCCAGCAGCTTAGCACAGGGCGCTGGAAACACCATATATTTT. Protein sequence: CASSLAQGAGNTIYF.

CDR3 sequence (DNA): TGTGCCAGTAGTCAAGGACACTACGAGCAGTACTTC. The encoded protein is CASSQGHYEQYF. The chain couples TRBV19 to TRBJ2-5, with D possibly TRBD1 on 5 matching bases. With the DNA end fitting TRBJ2-7 better, the J assignment may be wrong. The CDR3 extends over 12 amino acids. The V gene's germline CDR1 is LNHDA and CDR2 SQIVND (reference sequence).

A few counts support this clone. The chain has TRBV2 and TRBJ1-2; TRBD1 might be the D (6 bases). The CDR3 is made up of 14 amino acids. Trimming pared 0 bases from V and 2 bases from J, leaving 7 bases between. Germline V gene sequence: CDR1 SNHLY, CDR2 FYNNEI. This chain's CDR3 is CASSEATGNYGYTF. The CDR3 bases are TGTGCCAGCAGTGAAGCCACAGGGAACTATGGCTACACCTTC. Drawing the rest from reference TRBV2 and TRBJ1-2, the complete variable domain is EPEVTQTPSHQVTQMGQEVILRCVPISNHLYFYWYRQILGQKVEFLVSFYNNEISEKSEIFDDQFSVERPDGSNFTLKIRSTKLEDSAMYFCASSEATGNYGYTFGSGTRLTVV.

This clone has more than one count but fewer than ten. The V and J genes are TRBV2 and TRBJ1-2, with 8 bases lining up with TRBD1. The CDR3 is 14 residues long. Germline CDR1 and CDR2: SNHLY and FYNNEI. The V segment lost 4 bases and the J segment 2 bases; nucleotides outside the gene matches: 3. CDR3 nucleotide sequence: TGTGCCAGCAGTGGGCAGGGGGCGAACTATGGCTACACCTTC. It codes for CASSGQGANYGYTF.

The chain links TRBV2 to TRBJ2-1; 9 nucleotides agree with TRBD2. The CDR3 is 14 residues long. Germline V gene sequence: CDR1 SNHLY, CDR2 FYNNEI. J lost 3 bases, V lost 8 bases, and 5 bases had no gene match. CDR3 sequence (DNA): TGTGCCAGCGAATTAGCGGGGGACTACAATGAGCAGTTCTTC. Translation gives CASELAGDYNEQFF.

This rearrangement joins TRBV7-9 to TRBJ2-5; D gene ambiguous. Trimming took 4 bases from V and 8 from J, leaving 5 bases between them. The CDR3 is made up of 10 amino acids. CDR1 and CDR2 (germline): SEHNR, FQNEAQ (reference sequence). In DNA, the CDR3 is TGTGCCAGCAGCTCCCAAACCCAGTACTTC. Its protein is CASSSQTQYF. Together with reference TRBV7-9 and TRBJ2-5, the CDR3 gives the full variable domain: DTGVSQNPRHKITKRGQNVTFRCDPISEHNRLYWYRQTLGQGPEFLTYFQNEAQLEKSRLLSDRFSAERPKGSFSTLEIQRTEQGDSAMYLCASSSQTQYFGPGTRLLVL.

V is TRBV5-4 and J is TRBJ1-2, with 11 bases identical to TRBD1. The germline CDR1 and CDR2 sequences are SGHNT and YYREEE (reference sequence). Trimming removed 3 bases from V and 3 bases from J; junction bases left unmatched: 4. The CDR3 is 15 residues long. The CDR3 loop reads CASSSGQGADYGYTF. CDR3 coding DNA: TGTGCCAGCAGCTCTGGACAGGGGGCTGACTATGGCTACACCTTC.

The chain carries TRBV19 and TRBJ2-7; 13 nucleotides align to TRBD2. From germline, CDR1 is LNHDA and CDR2 SQIVND (reference sequence). V was pared by 4 bases and J by 5 bases, with 14 bases of the junction left unmatched. The CDR3 covers 18 residues. CDR3 in DNA: TGTGCCAGTAGTACCGGGACTAGCGGGATCCTACGGTTCGACGAGCAGTACTTC. This codes for CASSTGTSGILRFDEQYF.

This chain joins TRBV27 and TRBJ2-3; 7 nucleotides agree with TRBD2. There are 16 residues in the CDR3. The trim removed 5 bases at V and 4 bases at J, leaving 12 bases unmatched. CDR1 MNHEY and CDR2 SMNVEV come from the germline V gene (reference sequence). For the CDR3, the DNA is TGTGCCAGCAGTCACTCCGGGACTATGAGCCCAGATACGCAGTATTTT. Amino acids: CASSHSGTMSPDTQYF.

The J gene is TRBJ2-7, the V gene TRBV11-2; TRBD2 is a possible D gene (5 bases). Germline CDR1 and CDR2: SGHAT and FQNNGV. V lost 2 bases to trimming and J lost 2 bases, with 10 bases between them. There are 14 residues in the CDR3. In nucleotides, the CDR3 is TGTGCCAGCAGCTTAATAAGGAGGACCTACGAGCAGTACTTC. Translated: CASSLIRRTYEQYF. The full variable domain, with the rest looked up from reference TRBV11-2 and TRBJ2-7, is EAGVAQSPRYKIIEKRQSVAFWCNPISGHATLYWYQQILGQGPKLLIQFQNNGVVDDSQLPKDRFSAERLKGVDSTLKIQPAKLEDSAVYLCASSLIRRTYEQYFGPGTRLTVT.

The chain has TRBV5-6 and TRBJ1-1, with D possibly matching TRBD1 (6 bases). Germline V gives CDR1 SGHDT, CDR2 YYEEEE. The CDR3 covers 15 residues. Trimming cost V 4 bases and J 0 bases, with 13 bases left between them. CDR3 nucleotide sequence: TGTGCCAGCAGCATAGGACAGTTTATGAACACTGAAGCTTTCTTT. Translating gives CASSIGQFMNTEAFF.

The V and J genes are TRBV5-8 and TRBJ1-6; perhaps TRBD1 as D (5 bases). Between the trimmed V and J ends, which lost 2 bases and 8 bases, there was a span of 14 bases. The CDR3 runs to 15 residues. Germline V CDR1 and CDR2: SGHTS, YDEGEE. The CDR3 nucleotides are TGTGCCAGCAGCTTCGGCCAGGGTCAGTATTCACCCCTCCACTTT. As protein: CASSFGQGQYSPLHF.

The chain is built from TRBV4-3 and TRBJ2-3; tentatively, D is TRBD1 (5 bases). V was trimmed by 0 bases and J by 6 bases, leaving 19 bases between them. Germline V lookup: CDR1 LGHNA, CDR2 YSLEER. The CDR3 sequence is 17 residues long. The CDR3 reads CASSQDPDIPVGDTQYF. The DNA for the CDR3 is TGCGCCAGCAGCCAAGATCCGGACATCCCTGTCGGGGATACGCAGTATTTT.

This chain links TRBV2 with TRBJ2-1; TRBD2 matches 12 bases. Trimming took 6 bases from V and 13 from J; bases not matched to a gene: 4. Germline V gives CDR1 SNHLY, CDR2 FYNNEI. The CDR3 extends over 12 amino acids. The CDR3 loop reads CASRETSGGQFF. The CDR3 DNA follows: TGTGCCAGCAGGGAGACTAGCGGGGGTCAGTTCTTC.

This rearrangement joins TRBV27 to TRBJ2-1; TRBD1 matches 7 bases. The germline gives CDR1 MNHEY, CDR2 SMNVEV (reference sequence). The CDR3 is made up of 16 amino acids. V shed 3 bases and J 1 base; nucleotides not matched to a gene: 6. The CDR3 is CASSLIAQGSYNEQFF. The CDR3 nucleotides are TGTGCCAGCAGTTTGATTGCACAGGGGTCCTACAATGAGCAGTTCTTC.

V is TRBV10-3 and J is TRBJ1-5; D is possibly TRBD1 (5 bases). Germline V gene data show CDR1 as ENHRY and CDR2 as SYGVKD. The CDR3 sequence is 14 residues long. V was cut by 3 bases and J by 0 bases, with 6 bases left in between. CDR3 sequence (DNA): TGTGCCATCAGTGAAGGGGCTAGCAATCAGCCCCAGCATTTT. Protein product: CAISEGASNQPQHF.

The J gene is TRBJ1-5, the V gene TRBV4-3; the D gene is possibly TRBD1 (6 bases). The V end lost 0 bases, the J end lost 1 base, and 13 bases lay between the germline ends. CDR3 size: 17 residues. The V gene's germline CDR1 is LGHNA and CDR2 YSLEER. For the CDR3, the DNA is TGCGCCAGCAGCCAAGAGCGGGGGGCGGCAAGCAATCAGCCCCAGCATTTT. This gives the protein CASSQERGAASNQPQHF.